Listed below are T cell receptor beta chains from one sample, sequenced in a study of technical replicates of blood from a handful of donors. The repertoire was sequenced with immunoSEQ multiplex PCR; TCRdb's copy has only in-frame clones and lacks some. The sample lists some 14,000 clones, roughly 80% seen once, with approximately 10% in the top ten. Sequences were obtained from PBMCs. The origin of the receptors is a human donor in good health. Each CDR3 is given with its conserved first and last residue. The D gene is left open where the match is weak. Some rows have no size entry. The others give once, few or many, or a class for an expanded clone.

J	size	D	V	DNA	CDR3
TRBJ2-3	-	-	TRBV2	TGTGCCAGCAGCTACACAGGGAGCACAGATACGCAGTATTTT	CASSYTGSTDTQYF
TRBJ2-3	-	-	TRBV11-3	TGTGCCAGCAGCTTAGATCCCATGGATACGCAGTATTTT	CASSLDPMDTQYF
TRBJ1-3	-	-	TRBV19	TGTGCCAGTACCCCCCAGGGATTGAGCTCTGGAAACACCATATATTTT	CASTPQGLSSGNTIYF
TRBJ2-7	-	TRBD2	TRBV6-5	TGTGCCAGCAGTTTCCTCGGGACTAGATACGAGCAGTACTTC	CASSFLGTRYEQYF
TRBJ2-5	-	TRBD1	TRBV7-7	TGTGCCAGCAGCTCCGACAGGGGGCGCGGGGAGACCCAGTACTTC	CASSSDRGRGETQYF
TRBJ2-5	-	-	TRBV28	TGTGCCAGCAGCTCCGGGACACTGGAGACCCAGTACTTC	CASSSGTLETQYF
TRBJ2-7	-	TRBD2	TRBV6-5	TGTGCCAGCAGGGGTACGAGCGGGAATCACGAGCAGTACTTC	CASRGTSGNHEQYF
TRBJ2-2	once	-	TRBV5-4	TGTGCCAGCAGCTTCGCGACGGTGCTAGCAGAAACCGGGGAGCTGTTTTTT	CASSFATVLAETGELFF
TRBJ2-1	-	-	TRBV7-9	TGTGCCAGCAGCTGGGCTGTGGGTGAGCAGTTCTTC	CASSWAVGEQFF
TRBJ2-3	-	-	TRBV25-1	TGTGCCAGCAGTGAAGGGAGGAAACCCGGAGATACGCAGTATTTT	CASSEGRKPGDTQYF
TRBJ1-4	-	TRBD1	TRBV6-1	TGTGCCAGCACTTTAACAGGGGCCACTAATGAAAAACTGTTTTTT	CASTLTGATNEKLFF
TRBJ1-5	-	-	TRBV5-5	TGTGCCAGCAGCTTGGATCCGTTTAGCAATCAGCCCCAGCATTTT	CASSLDPFSNQPQHF
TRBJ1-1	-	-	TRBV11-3	TGTGCCAGCAGCTTGACAGGTAACGCTTTCTTT	CASSLTGNAFF
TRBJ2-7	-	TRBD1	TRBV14	TGTGCCAGCAGCCAAGCGATGACAGGGCAGCAGTACTTC	CASSQAMTGQQYF
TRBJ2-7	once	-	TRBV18	TGTGCCAGCTCACCACCCTCTGGGCAGGACTCCTACGAGCAGTACTTC	CASSPPSGQDSYEQYF
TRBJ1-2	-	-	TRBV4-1	TGCGCCAGCAGCCCAGAATATAATTATGGCTACACCTTC	CASSPEYNYGYTF
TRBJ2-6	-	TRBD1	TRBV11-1	TGTGCCAGCAGCTCCCGGGACAGGGGACTCTCTGGGGCCAACGTCCTGACTTTC	CASSSRDRGLSGANVLTF
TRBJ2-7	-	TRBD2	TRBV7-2	TGTGCCAGCAGCTTAGTAGGACTAGCGGGAAAGAGGTACGAGCAGTACTTC	CASSLVGLAGKRYEQYF
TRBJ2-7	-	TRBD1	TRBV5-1	TGCGCCAGCAGCTTAGGGACAGGACGAGAGCAGTACTTC	CASSLGTGREQYF
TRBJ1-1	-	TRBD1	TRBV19	TGTGCCAGTAGTACTGCGACAGGGGACACTGAAGCTTTCTTT	CASSTATGDTEAFF
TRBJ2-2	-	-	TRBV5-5	TGTGCCAGCAGCTTGGGTAGCCAGGGCGGGGAGCTGTTTTTT	CASSLGSQGGELFF
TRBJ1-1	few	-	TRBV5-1	TGCGCCAGCAGCTTGAATCAGGGGCTGAACACTGAAGCTTTCTTT	CASSLNQGLNTEAFF
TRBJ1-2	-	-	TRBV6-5	TGTGCCAGCAGTTCACGATGGGGGGAGAGCTACACCTTC	CASSSRWGESYTF
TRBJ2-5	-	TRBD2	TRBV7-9	TGTGCCAGCAGCTTATTTTTAGCGGGAGTTGGAGAGACCCAGTACTTC	CASSLFLAGVGETQYF
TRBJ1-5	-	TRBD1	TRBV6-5	TGTGCCAGCAGTTATACAGGGGGCAATCAGCCCCAGCATTTT	CASSYTGGNQPQHF
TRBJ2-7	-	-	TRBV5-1	TGCGCCAGCAGCTGGACCTTGAGCGGAGGCTCCTACGAGCAGTACTTC	CASSWTLSGGSYEQYF
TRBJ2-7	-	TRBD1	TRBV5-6	TGTGCCAGCAGCGGTCCGGGGACAGGGATACACTCCTACGAGCAGTACTTC	CASSGPGTGIHSYEQYF
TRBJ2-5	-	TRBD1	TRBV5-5	TGTGCCAGCAGCAGTCCGGGACAGGGACAAGAGACCCAGTACTTC	CASSSPGQGQETQYF
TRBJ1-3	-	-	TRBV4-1	TGCGCCAGCAGCCAAGATGGGGGCGCTGGAAACACCATATATTTT	CASSQDGGAGNTIYF
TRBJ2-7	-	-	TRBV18	TGTGCCAGCTCACCGAGGACTACCGTCTACGAGCAGTACTTC	CASSPRTTVYEQYF
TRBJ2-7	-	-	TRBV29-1	TGCAGCGTTGGGACTCCCTCCAACGAGCAGTACTTC	CSVGTPSNEQYF
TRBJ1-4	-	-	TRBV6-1	TGTGCCAGCAGTGAATATTCGGGGTCTAATGAAAAACTGTTTTTT	CASSEYSGSNEKLFF
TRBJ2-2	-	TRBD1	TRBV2	TGTGCCAGCAGTGGACAGGGGGCCTACACCGGGGAGCTGTTTTTT	CASSGQGAYTGELFF
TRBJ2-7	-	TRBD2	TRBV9	TGTGCCAGCAGCGCGGCTAGCGGTCCCTACGAGCAGTACTTC	CASSAASGPYEQYF
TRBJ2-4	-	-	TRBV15	TGTGCCACCAGCAGAGAAGGAGGAGACAAAAACATTCAGTACTTC	CATSREGGDKNIQYF
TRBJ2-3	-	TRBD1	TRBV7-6	TGTGCCAGCAGCCAACGTCCGGGACAGAGCACAGATACGCAGTATTTT	CASSQRPGQSTDTQYF
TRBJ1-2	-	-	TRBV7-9	TGTGCCAGCAGCCCAGGCGCTAACTATGGCTACACCTTC	CASSPGANYGYTF
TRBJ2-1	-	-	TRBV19	TGTGCCAGTAGTATACTGGGGGGTGAGCAGTTCTTC	CASSILGGEQFF
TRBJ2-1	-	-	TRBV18	TGTGCCAGCTCACCACCGGCGGGCCTATTTTACAATGAGCAGTTCTTC	CASSPPAGLFYNEQFF
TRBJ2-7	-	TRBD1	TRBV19	TGTGCCAGTAGCCCAGGGACAGGGGGCGGCTACGAGCAGTACTTC	CASSPGTGGGYEQYF
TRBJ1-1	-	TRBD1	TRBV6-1	TGTGCCAGCACGGGGACAGGGTCCCAAGCTTTCTTT	CASTGTGSQAFF
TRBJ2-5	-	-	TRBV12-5	TGTGCTAGTGGTTTAAGGGGAGGCCAAGAGACCCAGTACTTC	CASGLRGGQETQYF
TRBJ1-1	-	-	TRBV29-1	TGCAGCGTTGTTGGGCAGGCGGGGAACAGTGAAGCTTTCTTT	CSVVGQAGNSEAFF
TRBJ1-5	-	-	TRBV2	TGTGCCAGCAGTGATTTTGGGGGGGCCGGGAGCAATCAGCCCCAGCATTTT	CASSDFGGAGSNQPQHF
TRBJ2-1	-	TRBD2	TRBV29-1	TGCAGCGCCTCACTAGCGGAAAACTACAATGAGCAGTTCTTC	CSASLAENYNEQFF
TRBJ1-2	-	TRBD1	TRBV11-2	TGTGCCAGCAGCTCAATACGGGGACAGGGGAACGGCTACACCTTC	CASSSIRGQGNGYTF
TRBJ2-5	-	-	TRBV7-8	TGTGCCAGCAGCTATGGCGGCCAGGGTGGGGAGACCCAGTACTTC	CASSYGGQGGETQYF
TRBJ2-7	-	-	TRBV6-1	TGTGCCAGCTGGGCGGGCCAAAGCTCCTACGAGCAGTACTTC	CASWAGQSSYEQYF
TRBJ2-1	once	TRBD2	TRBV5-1	TGCGCCAGCAGCTTGAACGGACTAGCGGCTTACAATGAGCAGTTCTTC	CASSLNGLAAYNEQFF
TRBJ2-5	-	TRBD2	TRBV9	TGTGCCAGCAGCGTAGGTAGCGGGAGGTTGCCAGAGACCCAGTACTTC	CASSVGSGRLPETQYF
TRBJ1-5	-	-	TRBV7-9	TGTGCCAGCAGCTTAGGCCCAGGGTTCAATCAGCCCCAGCATTTT	CASSLGPGFNQPQHF
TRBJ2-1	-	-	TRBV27	TGTGCCAGCAGTTTAGGTCACAGAACTTTTACATACAATGAGCAGTTCTTC	CASSLGHRTFTYNEQFF
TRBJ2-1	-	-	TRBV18	TGTGCCAGCTCACCGAGACAGCCGCCAGAGCAGTTCTTC	CASSPRQPPEQFF
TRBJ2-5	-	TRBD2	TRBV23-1	TGCGCCAGCAGTCACTGCATAGGCCTAGCGGGAGGTGCAAAGACCCAGTACTTC	CASSHCIGLAGGAKTQYF
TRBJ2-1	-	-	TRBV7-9	TGTGCCAGCAGCACTGAGGTCAATGAGCAGTTCTTC	CASSTEVNEQFF
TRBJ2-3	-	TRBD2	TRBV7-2	TGTGCCAGCAGCTTATCGGGGACTAGCGGCTTGAGGCAGTATTTT	CASSLSGTSGLRQYF
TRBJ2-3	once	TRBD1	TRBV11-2	TGTGCCAGCAGCTTCGGGACAGGCCATTTAGATACGCAGTATTTT	CASSFGTGHLDTQYF
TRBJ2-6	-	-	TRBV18	TGTGCCAGCTCACCGAGCGTTACAGGGACGATGAGCTCTGGGGCCAACGTCCTGACTTTC	CASSPSVTGTMSSGANVLTF
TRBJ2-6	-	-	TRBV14	TGTGCCAGCAGCCAAGGGAGTTCTGGGGCCAACGTCCTGACTTTC	CASSQGSSGANVLTF
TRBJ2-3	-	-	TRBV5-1	TGCGCCAGCAGCCCGGACAGGGAGGGGTCCACAGATACGCAGTATTTT	CASSPDREGSTDTQYF